The TCR beta chain described here comes from a study of CD8+CD57+ T cells in acquired aplastic anemia. The overall study: DNA per sorted CD4+ or CD8+ sample ranged about 0.17 to 27.4 ug, averaging approximately 3.3 ug.

The TCR beta profiling, which covered VDJ combination and CDR3 sequence, was carried out using genomic DNA as the template. TCRdb redid the calling of the reads with MiXCR, one entry per CDR3 protein. The sample lists about 220,000 distinct CDR3 sequences; 30% to 35% were seen once. Regarding the study as a whole: Controls did not differ significantly from patients in CD8+ Simpson's diversity. Patients and controls shared about 27 CD8+ CDR3 sequences.

The CDR3 totals 13 residues. Trimming shortened V by 2 bases and J by 9 bases, and 11 bases separated the two germline ends. CDR1 and CDR2 (germline): GTSNPN, SVGIG (reference sequence). This clonotype came up many times. Its antigen is as yet unknown. The chain employs TRBV30 and TRBJ1-6; maybe TRBD1 (5 bases). This receptor was identified in a human donor in good health, serving as a control. The sequencing sample was made of sorted CD4+, CD8+, or CD8+CD57+ T cells (not recorded which) from PBMCs. CDR3: CAWSLGDLSPLHF. The CDR3, as DNA: TGTGCCTGGAGTCTCGGGGACCTTTCACCCCTCCACTTT.